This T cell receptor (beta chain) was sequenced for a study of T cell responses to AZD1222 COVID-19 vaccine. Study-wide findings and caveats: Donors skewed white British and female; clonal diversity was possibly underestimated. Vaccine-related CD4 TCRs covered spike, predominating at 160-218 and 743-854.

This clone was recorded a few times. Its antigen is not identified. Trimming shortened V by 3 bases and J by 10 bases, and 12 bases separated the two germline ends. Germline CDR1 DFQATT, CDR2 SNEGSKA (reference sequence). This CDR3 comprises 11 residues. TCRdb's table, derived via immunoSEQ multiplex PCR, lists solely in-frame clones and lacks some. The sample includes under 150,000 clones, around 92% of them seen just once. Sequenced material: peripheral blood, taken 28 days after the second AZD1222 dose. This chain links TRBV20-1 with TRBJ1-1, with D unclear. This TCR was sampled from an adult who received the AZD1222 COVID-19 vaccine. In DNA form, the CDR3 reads TGCAGTGCTAGCCGGAGGGTTTCAGCTTTCTTT. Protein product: CSASRRVSAFF.